This T cell receptor (beta chain) originates from a study of naive and memory T cell subsets. General observations from the study: RNA-based TCR counts may shift with T cell activation and differentiation. A clonotype means one alpha or beta sequence, not an alpha/beta pair. Over 85% of naive TCR sequences appeared only once, unlike memory subsets. Findings for naive and memory subsets could not be checked against ground truth.

Trimming stripped 3 bases from V and 2 bases from J, with 12 bases between. In germline, CDR1 is SGHTA, CDR2 FQGNSA. This CDR3 is 15 amino acids long. Both TRBC1 and TRBC2 were covered by a beta constant-region primer of two equimolar oligonucleotides. MiXCR, run by TCRdb on the UMI-ligation and nested PCR reads, gives a single entry per CDR3 protein. The table lists 70,000 to 95,000 distinct CDR3 sequences, 5.5% to 8.5% of them singletons. This clonotype came up many times. Its antigen remains unknown. The genes are TRBV7-2 and TRBJ2-3; D is unclear. The clonotype originates from a human donor in good health. The sequenced sample consisted of central memory CD4+ T cells from blood. CDR3 in DNA: TGTGCCAGCAGCTTTTTTGGGCGGCTCACAGATACGCAGTATTTT. Encoded protein: CASSFFGRLTDTQYF.